This is a list of T cell receptor beta chains from one sample in a study of OX40 agonist ivuxolimab in advanced cancers. Libraries were prepared by immunoSEQ multiplex PCR; TCRdb keeps only in-frame clonotypes and omits some of them. The sample lists 85,000 to 100,000 clones, 94% occurring once. Source: CD4+ or CD8+ T cells sorted from blood, taken in a trial of the OX40 agonist ivuxolimab. These receptors all come from an adult with an advanced solid tumor such as melanoma, head and neck, liver or kidney cancer. Each CDR3 is given with its conserved first and last residue. The order of the fields is clone size, CDR3 length, V gene, D gene, J gene, CDR3 protein, CDR3 DNA. D genes are given only for firm matches. Clone size is stated in some rows and not others, as once, few, many or a class when expanded.

NA	15	TRBV5-5	NA	TRBJ1-1	CASSLGGNMNTEAFF	TGTGCCAGCAGCTTGGGCGGGAACATGAACACTGAAGCTTTCTTT
NA	12	TRBV2	NA	TRBJ2-7	CASSARDTQQYF	TGTGCCAGCAGCGCCCGGGACACTCAGCAGTACTTC
once	17	TRBV9	TRBD1	TRBJ1-3	CASSVASQGASGNTIYF	TGTGCCAGCAGCGTAGCTAGCCAGGGGGCGTCTGGAAACACCATATATTTT
NA	14	TRBV7-2	NA	TRBJ2-3	CASSLVSGTDTQYF	TGTGCCAGCAGCTTAGTTAGCGGCACAGATACGCAGTATTTT
NA	16	TRBV28	NA	TRBJ2-7	CASSPSSSGHSYEQYF	TGTGCCAGCAGCCCATCTTCCAGCGGACACTCCTACGAGCAGTACTTC
NA	14	TRBV4-1	NA	TRBJ2-7	CASSQGDKPYEQYF	TGCGCCAGCAGCCAGGGGGACAAGCCATACGAGCAGTACTTC
once	15	TRBV6-5	NA	TRBJ1-1	CASSSASSQGGEAFF	TGTGCCAGCAGTTCGGCTTCCTCTCAGGGTGGTGAAGCTTTCTTT
NA	14	TRBV28	NA	TRBJ1-5	CASIQGGGNQPQHF	TGTGCCAGCATCCAAGGGGGAGGCAATCAGCCCCAGCATTTT
once	16	TRBV18	NA	TRBJ2-4	CASSLLDGALGNIQYF	TGTGCCAGCTCACTTCTTGACGGCGCTTTAGGAAACATTCAGTACTTC
NA	12	TRBV4-1	NA	TRBJ1-6	CASSQVGWALHF	TGCGCCAGCAGCCAAGTAGGGTGGGCCCTCCACTTT
NA	14	TRBV14	NA	TRBJ2-1	CASSLITGYNEQFF	TGTGCCAGCAGCCTTATTACAGGGTACAATGAGCAGTTCTTC
NA	16	TRBV6-6	NA	TRBJ2-7	CASSKQGAGRFYEQYF	TGTGCCAGCAGTAAACAGGGAGCGGGGCGGTTCTACGAGCAGTACTTC
NA	12	TRBV6-6	NA	TRBJ1-2	CASTPDTYGYTF	TGTGCCAGCACCCCGGACACGTATGGCTACACCTTC
NA	15	TRBV19	NA	TRBJ1-6	CASRGPRRDNSPLHF	TGTGCCAGTAGGGGACCGAGGCGTGATAATTCACCCCTCCACTTT
NA	16	TRBV19	TRBD1	TRBJ2-7	CASSPGRRTGAYEQYF	TGTGCCAGTAGTCCCGGGCGACGGACAGGGGCCTACGAGCAGTACTTC
NA	15	TRBV28	TRBD1	TRBJ1-4	CASSSRQGYNEKLFF	TGTGCCAGCAGTTCCCGACAGGGCTATAATGAAAAACTGTTTTTT
NA	15	TRBV7-2	NA	TRBJ1-3	CASRRPGFSGNTIYF	TGTGCCAGCAGACGCCCCGGATTCTCTGGAAACACCATATATTTT
NA	13	TRBV5-8	NA	TRBJ1-2	CASSSERDYGYTF	TGTGCCAGCAGCTCCGAGAGGGACTATGGCTACACCTTC
NA	14	TRBV30	TRBD2	TRBJ2-5	CAWSGLAGRETQYF	TGTGCCTGGAGTGGACTAGCGGGGCGGGAGACCCAGTACTTC
NA	14	TRBV6-5	NA	TRBJ2-3	CASSYSRHTDTQYF	TGTGCCAGCAGTTACTCCCGGCACACAGATACGCAGTATTTT
NA	15	TRBV7-2	TRBD2	TRBJ2-1	CASSTLAGGAGEQFF	TGTGCCAGCAGCACCTTAGCGGGAGGAGCAGGTGAGCAGTTCTTC
NA	15	TRBV28	TRBD1	TRBJ2-5	CASSLGDRGHKTQYF	TGTGCCAGCAGTTTAGGGGACAGGGGGCACAAGACCCAGTACTTC
NA	16	TRBV9	TRBD1	TRBJ2-2	CASSAGQLQNTGELFF	TGTGCCAGCAGCGCGGGACAGCTACAGAACACCGGGGAGCTGTTTTTT
few	18	TRBV4-3	TRBD2	TRBJ2-2	CASSQEGGLAATTGELFF	TGCGCCAGCAGCCAAGAAGGGGGACTAGCGGCTACGACCGGGGAGCTGTTTTTT
NA	17	TRBV27	TRBD1	TRBJ1-2	CASRGWRGGQENYGYTF	TGTGCCAGCAGAGGATGGCGGGGGGGACAGGAGAACTATGGCTACACCTTC
NA	18	TRBV4-1	TRBD1	TRBJ1-4	CASSQRSPGQGIGEKLFF	TGCGCCAGCAGCCAGAGAAGCCCAGGACAGGGGATCGGTGAAAAACTGTTTTTT
NA	13	TRBV18	NA	TRBJ1-4	CASSPPPREKLFF	TGTGCCAGCTCACCGCCACCACGGGAAAAACTGTTTTTT
NA	11	TRBV6-5	TRBD1	TRBJ1-2	CAIRQGPGYTF	TGTGCCATTAGACAGGGGCCTGGCTACACCTTC
NA	15	TRBV5-1	NA	TRBJ2-3	CASSFRGTSTDTQYF	TGCGCCAGCAGCTTTAGGGGGACTAGCACAGATACGCAGTATTTT
NA	17	TRBV11-2	TRBD1	TRBJ1-4	CASSTRDQGATNEKLFF	TGTGCCAGCAGCACGAGAGACCAGGGGGCAACTAATGAAAAACTGTTTTTT
NA	16	TRBV4-3	NA	TRBJ1-2	CASSQESGTRLYGYTF	TGCGCCAGCAGCCAAGAGAGTGGGACAAGACTCTATGGCTACACCTTC
NA	17	TRBV18	TRBD1	TRBJ1-3	CASSLTPGQGSGNTIYF	TGTGCCAGCTCACTGACCCCGGGACAGGGTTCTGGAAACACCATATATTTT
NA	15	TRBV6-6	TRBD1	TRBJ1-4	CASSYSDRGREKLFF	TGTGCCAGCAGTTACTCGGACAGGGGGCGTGAAAAACTGTTTTTT
NA	16	TRBV5-4	NA	TRBJ1-1	CASSLGAWGAGGTAFF	TGTGCCAGCAGCTTGGGGGCATGGGGAGCGGGTGGAACGGCTTTCTTT
NA	12	TRBV5-6	NA	TRBJ2-7	CASSLYSYEQYF	TGTGCCAGCAGCTTGTATAGTTACGAGCAGTACTTC
NA	15	TRBV7-9	NA	TRBJ2-7	CASSLGTSSSYEQYF	TGTGCCAGCAGCCTCGGGACGTCGAGCTCCTACGAGCAGTACTTC
once	14	TRBV11-2	NA	TRBJ2-1	CASSLDRVAHEQFF	TGTGCCAGCAGCTTAGACAGGGTCGCCCATGAGCAGTTCTTC
NA	14	TRBV5-1	TRBD2	TRBJ2-5	CASKRAGGQETQYF	TGCGCCAGCAAAAGAGCGGGGGGACAAGAGACCCAGTACTTC
NA	15	TRBV7-2	TRBD2	TRBJ2-2	CASSPNSGGTGELFF	TGTGCCAGCAGCCCAAATAGCGGGGGCACCGGGGAGCTGTTTTTT
NA	14	TRBV5-1	TRBD1	TRBJ1-2	CASSFPGQTDGYTF	TGCGCCAGCAGCTTCCCGGGACAGACGGATGGCTACACCTTC
NA	15	TRBV6-5	TRBD2	TRBJ2-1	CASSLLAGGQNEQFF	TGTGCCAGCTCCCTCCTAGCGGGAGGGCAGAATGAGCAGTTCTTC
NA	17	TRBV5-1	TRBD1	TRBJ1-2	CASSLPGSGTVSNGYTF	TGCGCCAGCAGCTTGCCGGGCTCTGGGACAGTTAGTAACGGCTACACCTTC
few	15	TRBV10-3	NA	TRBJ1-1	CATTTQDGMNTEAFF	TGTGCCACTACAACACAGGATGGTATGAACACTGAAGCTTTCTTT
NA	12	TRBV30	NA	TRBJ1-2	CAWSSGVLGYTF	TGTGCCTGGAGCAGTGGGGTTTTGGGCTACACCTTC
NA	12	TRBV6-5	NA	TRBJ1-1	CATHGRATEAFF	TGTGCCACACACGGCAGGGCCACTGAAGCTTTCTTT
NA	16	TRBV9	NA	TRBJ2-7	CASSVGWGIAPGEQYF	TGTGCCAGCAGCGTAGGATGGGGCATTGCACCTGGAGAGCAGTACTTC
NA	14	TRBV11-1	TRBD1	TRBJ1-1	CASSLIPGGTEAFF	TGTGCCAGCAGCTTAATTCCAGGGGGCACTGAAGCTTTCTTT
NA	14	TRBV7-2	NA	TRBJ2-7	CASSLVGEVYEQYF	TGTGCCAGCAGCTTAGTGGGGGAGGTCTACGAGCAGTACTTC
NA	15	TRBV6-6	TRBD1	TRBJ1-1	CASSYSTGMNTEAFF	TGTGCCAGCAGTTACTCGACAGGGATGAACACTGAAGCTTTCTTT
NA	14	TRBV7-2	TRBD1	TRBJ1-5	CASSSLRDRSPQHF	TGTGCCAGCAGCTCCTTGCGGGACAGGTCCCCCCAGCATTTT
NA	18	TRBV9	TRBD2	TRBJ2-3	CASSPPGLAGASTDTQYF	TGTGCCAGCAGCCCCCCCGGACTAGCGGGGGCTAGCACAGATACGCAGTATTTT